This TCR beta chain came from a study of T cells after yellow fever vaccination. Study-wide points: A minor fraction of clonotypes spanned both CD4 and CD8 compartments. Reappearing after the booster were most of the clones from primary vaccination (less than 98% CD4, 70% to 90% CD8).

Template switching by 5'RACE produced TCR cDNA, adding a universal primer site and UMIs. TCRdb reprocessed the 5' RACE reads with MiXCR, giving one entry per CDR3 protein. The repertoire holds about 14,000 distinct CDR3 sequences, with roughly 7.2% as singletons. This clonotype was observed at least ten times. This CDR3 contains 13 residues. From germline, CDR1 is SGHRS and CDR2 YFSETQ. The V end lost 3 bases, the J end lost 6 bases, and 11 bases lay between the germline ends. The TCR originated in a man between 18 and 35 years old who received the YFV17D yellow fever vaccine. The material was PBMCs, either bulk or a sorted T-cell subset (CD4+, CD8+, memory, or dextramer-sorted; not recorded which), obtained on the day of the yellow fever booster vaccination. The chain is built from TRBV5-1 and TRBJ2-3; D is unclear. The CDR3 is CASSSNAQDTQYF. CDR3 nucleotides: TGCGCCAGCAGCTCCAACGCTCAGGATACGCAGTATTTT.